The rows below give T cell receptor beta chains drawn from one sample of a study of human T cells and chemical hapten exposure. Each CDR3 protein gets one entry after TCRdb re-called the RACE reads with MiXCR. Here the sample spans approximately 400,000 distinct CDR3 sequences, 4.8% being singletons. The specimen comprised whole blood, sampled in connection with sensitization to the hapten diphenylcyclopropenone (DPC). These receptors were obtained from a woman between 50 and 59 years old with alopecia areata. Some clones in this sample may be carry-over from other donors' samples. The CDR3 runs from the conserved cysteine through the conserved F or W. D genes are given only for firm matches. For some rows the clone size is stated as once, few or many, or as a class when expanded; others skip it.

D gene: TRBD2; clone size: few; V gene: TRBV12-3/TRBV12-4; J gene: TRBJ2-1; CDR3 protein: CASSLGLAGAPLF; CDR3 DNA: TGTGCCAGCAGTCTGGGACTAGCGGGAGCCCCCCTCTTC
D gene: .; clone size: many; V gene: TRBV28; J gene: TRBJ2-4; CDR3 protein: CASSLRSRDIQYF; CDR3 DNA: TGTGCCAGCAGTTTAAGGTCCAGGGACATTCAGTACTTC
D gene: TRBD2; clone size: many; V gene: TRBV7-6; J gene: TRBJ2-3; CDR3 protein: CASSSWGSGRATRQYF; CDR3 DNA: TGTGCCAGCAGTAGCTGGGGTAGCGGGAGGGCCACGCGGCAGTATTTT
D gene: .; clone size: few; V gene: TRBV30; J gene: TRBJ2-2; CDR3 protein: CAWSQGISLPGELFF; CDR3 DNA: TGTGCCTGGAGCCAGGGGATCTCCCTACCCGGGGAGCTGTTTTTT
D gene: TRBD1; clone size: many; V gene: TRBV5-1; J gene: TRBJ2-7; CDR3 protein: CASSGGQGYEQYF; CDR3 DNA: TGTGCCAGCAGCGGTGGACAGGGCTACGAGCAGTACTTC
D gene: TRBD2; clone size: many; V gene: TRBV13; J gene: TRBJ2-7; CDR3 protein: CASSLGQTGGPREQYF; CDR3 DNA: TGTGCCAGCAGCTTAGGCCAAACGGGAGGGCCAAGAGAGCAGTACTTC
D gene: .; clone size: few; V gene: TRBV7-2; J gene: TRBJ2-7; CDR3 protein: CASSPLTRSGEQYF; CDR3 DNA: TGTGCCAGCAGCCCGCTGACCCGAAGTGGGGAGCAGTACTTC
D gene: .; clone size: many; V gene: TRBV5-1; J gene: TRBJ1-1; CDR3 protein: CASSLDRSMGEAFF; CDR3 DNA: TGCGCCAGCAGCTTGGACAGGTCCATGGGCGAAGCTTTCTTT
D gene: .; clone size: .; V gene: TRBV5-1; J gene: TRBJ2-2; CDR3 protein: CASSFRNRENAGELFF; CDR3 DNA: TGCGCCAGCAGCTTCCGGAACAGGGAGAACGCCGGGGAGCTGTTTTTT
D gene: .; clone size: many; V gene: TRBV6-5; J gene: TRBJ1-5; CDR3 protein: CASTRLEGQPQHF; CDR3 DNA: TGTGCCAGCACCCGACTGGAAGGTCAGCCCCAGCATTTT
D gene: .; clone size: .; V gene: TRBV2; J gene: TRBJ2-3; CDR3 protein: CASSDDTDTQYF; CDR3 DNA: TGTGCCAGCAGTGATGACACAGATACGCAGTATTTT
D gene: .; clone size: .; V gene: TRBV4-3; J gene: TRBJ2-5; CDR3 protein: CASSQAGTGPQETQYF; CDR3 DNA: TGCGCCAGCAGCCAAGCTGGAACAGGCCCGCAAGAGACCCAGTACTTC
D gene: TRBD1; clone size: .; V gene: TRBV29-1; J gene: TRBJ2-1; CDR3 protein: CSVDRDRRSSYNEQFF; CDR3 DNA: TGCAGCGTTGATAGGGACAGGAGGAGCTCCTACAATGAGCAGTTCTTC
D gene: .; clone size: few; V gene: TRBV27; J gene: TRBJ2-7; CDR3 protein: CATRTLRRYEQYF; CDR3 DNA: TGTGCCACCCGGACTCTACGGAGGTACGAGCAGTACTTC
D gene: .; clone size: .; V gene: TRBV24-1; J gene: TRBJ2-1; CDR3 protein: CATSDPGSSKDEQFF; CDR3 DNA: TGTGCCACCAGTGATCCGGGGTCGAGTAAAGATGAGCAGTTCTTC
D gene: .; clone size: .; V gene: TRBV3-1; J gene: TRBJ1-1; CDR3 protein: CASSQYTANTEAFF; CDR3 DNA: TGTGCCAGCAGCCAATACACAGCGAACACTGAAGCTTTCTTT
D gene: .; clone size: many; V gene: TRBV19; J gene: TRBJ2-2; CDR3 protein: CASSIYPAPLPGELFF; CDR3 DNA: TGTGCCAGTAGTATATATCCAGCGCCACTCCCCGGGGAGCTGTTTTTT
D gene: TRBD1; clone size: many; V gene: TRBV12-3/TRBV12-4; J gene: TRBJ1-2; CDR3 protein: CASRTGTGAGGYTF; CDR3 DNA: TGTGCCAGCAGGACCGGGACAGGGGCCGGTGGCTACACCTTC
D gene: TRBD2; clone size: many; V gene: TRBV6-2/TRBV6-3; J gene: TRBJ2-5; CDR3 protein: CASSPGLAGGRETQYF; CDR3 DNA: TGTGCCAGCAGTCCGGGACTAGCGGGAGGAAGAGAGACCCAGTACTTC
D gene: .; clone size: many; V gene: TRBV30; J gene: TRBJ2-1; CDR3 protein: CALRPEGNLYNEQFF; CDR3 DNA: TGTGCCCTTCGTCCCGAGGGGAATCTTTACAATGAGCAGTTCTTC
D gene: .; clone size: many; V gene: TRBV7-2; J gene: TRBJ2-1; CDR3 protein: CASSLAGLGEQFF; CDR3 DNA: TGTGCCAGCAGCTTGGCGGGGTTGGGTGAGCAGTTCTTC
D gene: .; clone size: few; V gene: TRBV3-1; J gene: TRBJ2-1; CDR3 protein: CASSQRSGASYNEQFF; CDR3 DNA: TGTGCCAGCAGCCAACGCTCCGGGGCCTCCTACAATGAGCAGTTCTTC
D gene: .; clone size: many; V gene: TRBV6-6; J gene: TRBJ2-4; CDR3 protein: CASTLQEVAKNIQYF; CDR3 DNA: TGTGCCAGCACATTACAGGAGGTAGCCAAAAACATTCAGTACTTC
D gene: .; clone size: many; V gene: TRBV5-4; J gene: TRBJ2-7; CDR3 protein: CASSPGLSHEQYF; CDR3 DNA: TGTGCCAGCAGCCCTGGACTATCCCACGAGCAGTACTTC
D gene: .; clone size: few; V gene: TRBV9; J gene: TRBJ1-1; CDR3 protein: CASSGTRRDTEAFF; CDR3 DNA: TGTGCCAGCAGCGGAACTAGGAGGGACACTGAAGCTTTCTTT
D gene: TRBD1; clone size: .; V gene: TRBV15; J gene: TRBJ2-3; CDR3 protein: CATSRVGRTGGTDTQYF; CDR3 DNA: TGTGCCACCAGCAGAGTGGGTCGGACAGGAGGCACAGATACGCAGTATTTT
D gene: TRBD2; clone size: many; V gene: TRBV28; J gene: TRBJ2-7; CDR3 protein: CASSSRLAGSYEQYF; CDR3 DNA: TGTGCCAGCAGTTCGCGACTAGCGGGGTCCTACGAGCAGTACTTC
D gene: TRBD1; clone size: many; V gene: TRBV29-1; J gene: TRBJ2-1; CDR3 protein: CSSGTGRFGAYNEQFF; CDR3 DNA: TGCAGCTCCGGGACAGGGAGATTTGGTGCCTACAATGAGCAGTTCTTC
D gene: TRBD1; clone size: few; V gene: TRBV6-2/TRBV6-3; J gene: TRBJ2-6; CDR3 protein: CASVPGTETAGANVLTF; CDR3 DNA: TGTGCCAGCGTACCTGGGACAGAAACTGCTGGGGCCAACGTCCTGACTTTC
D gene: .; clone size: .; V gene: TRBV6-5; J gene: TRBJ2-2; CDR3 protein: CATNKRNTGELFF; CDR3 DNA: TGTGCCACCAACAAGCGGAACACCGGGGAGCTGTTTTTT
D gene: .; clone size: .; V gene: TRBV18; J gene: TRBJ2-2; CDR3 protein: CASSPPAWSTGELFF; CDR3 DNA: TGTGCCAGCTCACCACCTGCTTGGTCCACCGGGGAGCTGTTTTTT
D gene: .; clone size: many; V gene: TRBV28; J gene: TRBJ2-3; CDR3 protein: CASSLQPLTDTQYF; CDR3 DNA: TGTGCCAGCAGTTTACAGCCCCTAACAGATACGCAGTATTTT
D gene: TRBD1; clone size: many; V gene: TRBV15; J gene: TRBJ2-5; CDR3 protein: CATSRGDRGREETQYF; CDR3 DNA: TGTGCCACCAGCAGGGGGGACAGGGGGCGCGAAGAGACCCAGTACTTC
D gene: .; clone size: many; V gene: TRBV13; J gene: TRBJ2-4; CDR3 protein: CASSLGTLSKDIQYF; CDR3 DNA: TGTGCCAGCAGCTTGGGGACTCTAAGTAAGGACATTCAGTACTTC
D gene: .; clone size: few; V gene: TRBV12-3/TRBV12-4; J gene: TRBJ1-1; CDR3 protein: CASRVTVAEAFF; CDR3 DNA: TGTGCCAGCAGGGTGACAGTAGCTGAAGCTTTCTTT
D gene: .; clone size: few; V gene: TRBV20-1; J gene: TRBJ2-1; CDR3 protein: CSAREELSSYNEQFF; CDR3 DNA: TGCAGTGCTAGAGAGGAACTTAGCTCCTACAATGAGCAGTTCTTC
D gene: .; clone size: many; V gene: TRBV3-1; J gene: TRBJ2-7; CDR3 protein: CASSADSRRTLYF; CDR3 DNA: TGTGCCAGCAGCGCGGACAGCAGGCGGACGCTGTACTTC
D gene: TRBD1; clone size: many; V gene: TRBV5-6; J gene: TRBJ1-5; CDR3 protein: CASSSGQAPQPQHF; CDR3 DNA: TGTGCCAGCAGCTCCGGACAGGCCCCCCAGCCCCAGCATTTT
D gene: .; clone size: .; V gene: TRBV6-2/TRBV6-3; J gene: TRBJ2-2; CDR3 protein: CASRHWPGELFF; CDR3 DNA: TGTGCCAGCCGTCACTGGCCCGGGGAGCTGTTTTTT
D gene: .; clone size: few; V gene: TRBV6-6; J gene: TRBJ1-5; CDR3 protein: CASSYRGQGNQPQHF; CDR3 DNA: TGTGCCAGCAGTTACCGAGGCCAGGGAAATCAGCCCCAGCATTTT
D gene: TRBD1; clone size: few; V gene: TRBV12-3/TRBV12-4; J gene: TRBJ2-3; CDR3 protein: CASTRDRETDTQYF; CDR3 DNA: TGTGCCAGCACCCGGGACAGAGAAACAGATACGCAGTATTTT
D gene: .; clone size: .; V gene: TRBV20-1; J gene: TRBJ2-1; CDR3 protein: CSARHWRIYNEQFF; CDR3 DNA: TGCAGTGCTCGTCACTGGAGAATCTACAATGAGCAGTTCTTC
D gene: .; clone size: many; V gene: TRBV27; J gene: TRBJ2-7; CDR3 protein: CASSSTAISYEQYF; CDR3 DNA: TGTGCCAGCAGTTCAACAGCGATTTCCTACGAGCAGTACTTC
D gene: TRBD1; clone size: few; V gene: TRBV5-4; J gene: TRBJ2-2; CDR3 protein: CASSFRGRRELFF; CDR3 DNA: TGTGCCAGCAGCTTCAGGGGGCGACGGGAGCTGTTTTTT
D gene: .; clone size: few; V gene: TRBV7-2; J gene: TRBJ1-5; CDR3 protein: CATSLFTSQPQHF; CDR3 DNA: TGTGCCACCAGCTTATTTACGAGTCAGCCCCAGCATTTT
D gene: TRBD2; clone size: .; V gene: TRBV6-6; J gene: TRBJ2-3; CDR3 protein: CASSYATSGIDTQYF; CDR3 DNA: TGTGCCAGCAGTTACGCGACTAGCGGGATAGATACGCAGTATTTT
D gene: .; clone size: .; V gene: TRBV14; J gene: TRBJ2-1; CDR3 protein: CASSQVRQRGNEQFF; CDR3 DNA: TGTGCCAGCAGCCAAGTGAGACAGAGGGGGAATGAGCAGTTCTTC
D gene: TRBD2; clone size: many; V gene: TRBV7-2; J gene: TRBJ2-5; CDR3 protein: CASSLVAGVQETQYF; CDR3 DNA: TGTGCCAGCAGCTTAGTTGCGGGGGTGCAAGAGACCCAGTACTTC
D gene: TRBD2; clone size: many; V gene: TRBV11-3; J gene: TRBJ2-4; CDR3 protein: CASSLSAGGQENIQYF; CDR3 DNA: TGTGCCAGCAGCTTGTCAGCGGGAGGACAAGAAAACATTCAGTACTTC
D gene: TRBD1; clone size: many; V gene: TRBV6-6; J gene: TRBJ1-2; CDR3 protein: CASSQGQYYGYTF; CDR3 DNA: TGTGCCAGCAGCCAGGGACAGTACTATGGCTACACCTTC
D gene: .; clone size: .; V gene: TRBV29-1; J gene: TRBJ2-4; CDR3 protein: CSVGDLAKNIQYF; CDR3 DNA: TGCAGCGTTGGGGACTTAGCCAAAAACATTCAGTACTTC
D gene: .; clone size: many; V gene: TRBV14; J gene: TRBJ1-2; CDR3 protein: CASSAIQDNRYGYTF; CDR3 DNA: TGTGCCAGCAGCGCAATACAGGACAACCGCTATGGCTACACCTTC
D gene: .; clone size: many; V gene: TRBV9; J gene: TRBJ1-1; CDR3 protein: CASSPSAVGGTEAFF; CDR3 DNA: TGTGCCAGCAGCCCGTCGGCCGTAGGGGGCACTGAAGCTTTCTTT
D gene: .; clone size: many; V gene: TRBV9; J gene: TRBJ1-4; CDR3 protein: CASSTQGTWNEKLFF; CDR3 DNA: TGTGCCAGCAGCACTCAGGGGACATGGAACGAAAAACTGTTTTTT
D gene: TRBD1; clone size: many; V gene: TRBV24-1; J gene: TRBJ2-3; CDR3 protein: CATSDSGQGGDTQYF; CDR3 DNA: TGTGCCACCAGTGATTCCGGACAGGGCGGAGATACGCAGTATTTT